A selection of T cell receptor beta chains follows, all from one sample in a study of graft-versus-host responses after intestinal transplantation. Data came from immunoSEQ multiplex PCR; TCRdb stores just in-frame clones and leaves some out. The repertoire consists of roughly 99,000 clones, with 86% occurring once and the leading ten covering over 1.3%. The starting material was PBMCs, obtained 255 days after intestinal transplant. Receptor source: a human patient who received an intestinal transplant, so some T cells may come from the graft donor. Each CDR3 is given with its conserved first and last residue. Each record gives: D gene, CDR3 length, clone size, J gene, V gene, CDR3 DNA, CDR3 protein. The D gene is left open where the match is weak. Not every row has a clone size; where given, it reads once, few, many or a size class.

D gene: TRBD1
CDR3 length: 14
clone size: .
J gene: TRBJ1-6
V gene: TRBV10-3
CDR3 DNA: TGTGCCATCAGGCAACAGGGGGCGCGGTCACCCCTCCACTTT
CDR3 protein: CAIRQQGARSPLHF

D gene: TRBD1
CDR3 length: 15
clone size: .
J gene: TRBJ1-1
V gene: TRBV7-3
CDR3 DNA: TGTGCCAGCAGCCCGACCGGGACAGGGGACACTGAAGCTTTCTTT
CDR3 protein: CASSPTGTGDTEAFF

D gene: .
CDR3 length: 12
clone size: .
J gene: TRBJ2-7
V gene: TRBV28
CDR3 DNA: TGTGCCAGCAAAGGCGCCTTTTCCGAGCAGTACTTC
CDR3 protein: CASKGAFSEQYF

D gene: .
CDR3 length: 11
clone size: .
J gene: TRBJ1-1
V gene: TRBV20-1
CDR3 DNA: TGCAGTGCTGATGACCGCACTGAAGCTTTCTTT
CDR3 protein: CSADDRTEAFF

D gene: .
CDR3 length: 13
clone size: .
J gene: TRBJ2-1
V gene: TRBV28
CDR3 DNA: TGTGCCAGCAGCCACACCCGACTCATAGTGGAGTTCTTC
CDR3 protein: CASSHTRLIVEFF

D gene: TRBD1
CDR3 length: 15
clone size: .
J gene: TRBJ2-7
V gene: TRBV9
CDR3 DNA: TGTGCCAGCAGCGTAGGCCCCGGGACAGCCTACGAGCAGTACTTC
CDR3 protein: CASSVGPGTAYEQYF

D gene: TRBD2
CDR3 length: 15
clone size: .
J gene: TRBJ2-5
V gene: TRBV9
CDR3 DNA: TGTGCCAGCAGCTTAACCGGGACTAGCGGGGAGACCCAGTACTTC
CDR3 protein: CASSLTGTSGETQYF

D gene: .
CDR3 length: 17
clone size: .
J gene: TRBJ2-7
V gene: TRBV28
CDR3 DNA: TGTGCCAGCACCTCCGCCACCTTTCGTACCGGGTACTACGAGCAGTACTTC
CDR3 protein: CASTSATFRTGYYEQYF

D gene: TRBD2
CDR3 length: 15
clone size: many
J gene: TRBJ2-3
V gene: TRBV6-4
CDR3 DNA: TGTGCCAGCAGTGAGAGTAGCGGGGGGACAGATACGCAGTATTTT
CDR3 protein: CASSESSGGTDTQYF

D gene: .
CDR3 length: 15
clone size: .
J gene: TRBJ2-6
V gene: TRBV19
CDR3 DNA: TGTGCCAGTAATTTGGTTTTCTCTGGGGCCAACGTCCTGACTTTC
CDR3 protein: CASNLVFSGANVLTF

D gene: TRBD2
CDR3 length: 14
clone size: once
J gene: TRBJ2-7
V gene: TRBV28
CDR3 DNA: TGTGCCAGCATCGAAGCGGGGTCTACCTACGAGCAGTACTTC
CDR3 protein: CASIEAGSTYEQYF

D gene: TRBD2
CDR3 length: 15
clone size: .
J gene: TRBJ2-7
V gene: TRBV27
CDR3 DNA: TGTGCCAGCAGTTTATCGTGGCGGGGGGCGACCCAGCAGTACTTC
CDR3 protein: CASSLSWRGATQQYF

D gene: .
CDR3 length: 13
clone size: .
J gene: TRBJ2-4
V gene: TRBV29-1
CDR3 DNA: TGCAGCGTTGAACGAGGGACCGGGGGTATTCAGTACTTC
CDR3 protein: CSVERGTGGIQYF

D gene: .
CDR3 length: 12
clone size: few
J gene: TRBJ1-2
V gene: TRBV7-9
CDR3 DNA: TGTGCCAGCAGCCTTCAGCTTGATGGCTACACCTTC
CDR3 protein: CASSLQLDGYTF

D gene: TRBD1
CDR3 length: 15
clone size: .
J gene: TRBJ1-1
V gene: TRBV18
CDR3 DNA: TGTGCCAGCTCACTGGGACAGGGGGGGAACACTGAAGCTTTCTTT
CDR3 protein: CASSLGQGGNTEAFF

D gene: .
CDR3 length: 15
clone size: .
J gene: TRBJ2-3
V gene: TRBV6-4
CDR3 DNA: TGTGCCAGCCTCGAATGGGAGGCCCGGGGGGATACGCAGTATTTT
CDR3 protein: CASLEWEARGDTQYF

D gene: .
CDR3 length: 12
clone size: .
J gene: TRBJ2-5
V gene: TRBV5-1
CDR3 DNA: TGCGCCAGCAGCTTGACTCAAGAGACCCAGTACTTC
CDR3 protein: CASSLTQETQYF

D gene: TRBD2
CDR3 length: 16
clone size: few
J gene: TRBJ2-3
V gene: TRBV28
CDR3 DNA: TGTGCCAGCACCCCGGTCGGGACTAGATCCACAGATACGCAGTATTTT
CDR3 protein: CASTPVGTRSTDTQYF

D gene: .
CDR3 length: 15
clone size: few
J gene: TRBJ2-2
V gene: TRBV14
CDR3 DNA: TGTGCCAGCAGCCCTAAAGGGTGGAACACCGGGGAGCTGTTTTTT
CDR3 protein: CASSPKGWNTGELFF

D gene: .
CDR3 length: 11
clone size: .
J gene: TRBJ2-5
V gene: TRBV11-1
CDR3 DNA: TGTGCCAGCAGCCCATCAGAGACCCAGTACTTC
CDR3 protein: CASSPSETQYF

D gene: .
CDR3 length: 15
clone size: .
J gene: TRBJ1-3
V gene: TRBV7-9
CDR3 DNA: TGTGCCAGCAGCTTACAAGTGGGGCCTGGAAACACCATATATTTT
CDR3 protein: CASSLQVGPGNTIYF

D gene: .
CDR3 length: 14
clone size: .
J gene: TRBJ1-4
V gene: TRBV5-1
CDR3 DNA: TGCGCCAGCAGCCAGGACAGCTTCCATGAAAAACTGTTTTTT
CDR3 protein: CASSQDSFHEKLFF

D gene: TRBD1
CDR3 length: 14
clone size: .
J gene: TRBJ2-7
V gene: TRBV5-6
CDR3 DNA: TGTGCCAGCAGCTCGGCACGGGACAGCTACGAGCAGTACTTC
CDR3 protein: CASSSARDSYEQYF

D gene: TRBD2
CDR3 length: 17
clone size: few
J gene: TRBJ2-1
V gene: TRBV11-2
CDR3 DNA: TGTGCCAGCAGCTTAGGTGGACTAGCGGGGGGGTCTGGTGAGCAGTTCTTC
CDR3 protein: CASSLGGLAGGSGEQFF

D gene: .
CDR3 length: 15
clone size: .
J gene: TRBJ2-2
V gene: TRBV9
CDR3 DNA: TGTGCCAGCAGCGTAGCTGACGGTGTCGCCGGGGAGCTGTTTTTT
CDR3 protein: CASSVADGVAGELFF

D gene: TRBD2
CDR3 length: 18
clone size: once
J gene: TRBJ2-1
V gene: TRBV25-1
CDR3 DNA: TGTGCCAGCAGCCGGACTAGCGGGAGTTCTAGCTCCTACAATGAGCAGTTCTTC
CDR3 protein: CASSRTSGSSSSYNEQFF

D gene: TRBD1
CDR3 length: 14
clone size: .
J gene: TRBJ1-2
V gene: TRBV5-6
CDR3 DNA: TGCGCCAGCAGCTCGAACAGGGGATACGGTGGCTACACCTTC
CDR3 protein: CASSSNRGYGGYTF

D gene: TRBD1
CDR3 length: 17
clone size: few
J gene: TRBJ1-5
V gene: TRBV28
CDR3 DNA: TGTGCCAGCAGGCCCCGGGTCCTACAGGGGTGGAATCAGCCCCAGCATTTT
CDR3 protein: CASRPRVLQGWNQPQHF

D gene: .
CDR3 length: 15
clone size: .
J gene: TRBJ2-5
V gene: TRBV6-1
CDR3 DNA: TGTGCCAGCAGTGGGTTGAGGGAGATCCAAGAGACCCAGTACTTC
CDR3 protein: CASSGLREIQETQYF

D gene: TRBD1
CDR3 length: 14
clone size: .
J gene: TRBJ2-1
V gene: TRBV7-8
CDR3 DNA: TGTGCCAGCAGCTTAGTCAGGGGGATCAATGAGCAGTTCTTC
CDR3 protein: CASSLVRGINEQFF

D gene: .
CDR3 length: 15
clone size: .
J gene: TRBJ1-1
V gene: TRBV28
CDR3 DNA: TGTGCCAGCAGTTCCCACACCGGAGTCCTGACTGAAGCTTTCTTT
CDR3 protein: CASSSHTGVLTEAFF

D gene: .
CDR3 length: 17
clone size: .
J gene: TRBJ2-3
V gene: TRBV18
CDR3 DNA: TGTGCCAGCTCACCTACTGGAAGGACGGCCGAGTCAGATACGCAGTATTTT
CDR3 protein: CASSPTGRTAESDTQYF

D gene: TRBD2
CDR3 length: 15
clone size: .
J gene: TRBJ2-3
V gene: TRBV27
CDR3 DNA: TGTGCCAGCAGTTTAATGGGGGGGATCCCAGATACGCAGTATTTT
CDR3 protein: CASSLMGGIPDTQYF

D gene: .
CDR3 length: 13
clone size: .
J gene: TRBJ1-2
V gene: TRBV6-5
CDR3 DNA: TGTGCCAGCAGTCCTCAGGGCACGGTGGGCTACACCTTC
CDR3 protein: CASSPQGTVGYTF

D gene: TRBD1
CDR3 length: 12
clone size: few
J gene: TRBJ1-5
V gene: TRBV28
CDR3 DNA: TGTGCCGGTAGACAGGGGAGTCAGCCCCAGCATTTT
CDR3 protein: CAGRQGSQPQHF

D gene: .
CDR3 length: 15
clone size: .
J gene: TRBJ1-1
V gene: TRBV9
CDR3 DNA: TGTGCCAGCAGCGCCAGCACCGGCAGGAACACTGAAGCTTTCTTT
CDR3 protein: CASSASTGRNTEAFF

D gene: TRBD2
CDR3 length: 15
clone size: .
J gene: TRBJ2-1
V gene: TRBV14
CDR3 DNA: TGTGCCAGCAGCCAATGGACTAGCGGGGGCCGTGAGCAGTTCTTC
CDR3 protein: CASSQWTSGGREQFF

D gene: .
CDR3 length: 15
clone size: .
J gene: TRBJ2-1
V gene: TRBV5-6
CDR3 DNA: TGTGCCAGCAGCGTGGAAGGGGCCGGGTTCAATGAGCAGTTCTTC
CDR3 protein: CASSVEGAGFNEQFF

D gene: .
CDR3 length: 14
clone size: .
J gene: TRBJ2-1
V gene: TRBV7-9
CDR3 DNA: TGTGCCAGCAGCTTAGCGGGGGGGCAGGAGGAGCAGTTCTTC
CDR3 protein: CASSLAGGQEEQFF

D gene: .
CDR3 length: 15
clone size: .
J gene: TRBJ1-2
V gene: TRBV6-1
CDR3 DNA: TGTGCCAGCAGTGAAACGGGGGCGCAGATTCATGGCTACACCTTC
CDR3 protein: CASSETGAQIHGYTF

D gene: TRBD1
CDR3 length: 15
clone size: .
J gene: TRBJ2-7
V gene: TRBV13
CDR3 DNA: TGTGCCAGCAGCTTAACGGGACAGGGACCCTACGAGCAGTACTTC
CDR3 protein: CASSLTGQGPYEQYF

D gene: .
CDR3 length: 15
clone size: once
J gene: TRBJ1-2
V gene: TRBV11-2
CDR3 DNA: TGTGCCAGCAGCGACAGGTCCGGTCTGGTCTATGGCTACACCTTC
CDR3 protein: CASSDRSGLVYGYTF

D gene: .
CDR3 length: 13
clone size: .
J gene: TRBJ2-7
V gene: TRBV27
CDR3 DNA: TGTGCCACCCGGCGGGGGCGCTCCTACGAGCAGTACTTC
CDR3 protein: CATRRGRSYEQYF

D gene: TRBD1
CDR3 length: 12
clone size: .
J gene: TRBJ2-1
V gene: TRBV5-1
CDR3 DNA: TGCGCCAGCAGCCAGACAGGGTATGAGCAGTTCTTC
CDR3 protein: CASSQTGYEQFF

D gene: TRBD2
CDR3 length: 17
clone size: .
J gene: TRBJ2-2
V gene: TRBV9
CDR3 DNA: TGTGCCAGCAGCCCCGGGACTAGCGGGATGAACACCGGGGAGCTGTTTTTT
CDR3 protein: CASSPGTSGMNTGELFF

D gene: .
CDR3 length: 16
clone size: .
J gene: TRBJ2-7
V gene: TRBV5-1
CDR3 DNA: TGCGCCAGCAGCTTGTGGGGGACCTCGGACAGCTACGAGCAGTACTTC
CDR3 protein: CASSLWGTSDSYEQYF

D gene: .
CDR3 length: 15
clone size: .
J gene: TRBJ1-3
V gene: TRBV28
CDR3 DNA: TGTGCCAGCAGTCCCGACACGCTCTCTGGAAACACCATATATTTT
CDR3 protein: CASSPDTLSGNTIYF

D gene: TRBD2
CDR3 length: 13
clone size: few
J gene: TRBJ2-1
V gene: TRBV7-2
CDR3 DNA: TGTGCCAGCAGCTTAGCTGGGGGGGATGAGCAGTTCTTC
CDR3 protein: CASSLAGGDEQFF

D gene: .
CDR3 length: 13
clone size: .
J gene: TRBJ1-3
V gene: TRBV5-1
CDR3 DNA: TGCGCCAGCAGCAACGGGGATAGGGACACCATATATTTT
CDR3 protein: CASSNGDRDTIYF

D gene: .
CDR3 length: 15
clone size: .
J gene: TRBJ2-1
V gene: TRBV7-2
CDR3 DNA: TGTGCCAGCAGCTTAGGGGGGGCTGGCAATCGTGAGCAGTTCTTC
CDR3 protein: CASSLGGAGNREQFF

D gene: TRBD1
CDR3 length: 19
clone size: .
J gene: TRBJ2-6
V gene: TRBV4-3
CDR3 DNA: TGCGCCAGCAGCCATGCCCCGGGACAGGGAGGCCCTGGGGCCAACGTCCTGACTTTC
CDR3 protein: CASSHAPGQGGPGANVLTF

D gene: .
CDR3 length: 18
clone size: .
J gene: TRBJ2-5
V gene: TRBV5-1
CDR3 DNA: TGCGCCAGCAGCTTGGCCCCTTTACTAGCCTCCTCGCAAGAGACCCAGTACTTC
CDR3 protein: CASSLAPLLASSQETQYF